Presented here are 19 T cell receptor beta chains from one specimen sequenced in a study of shared clonotypes between healthy human individuals. Sequenced by immunoSEQ multiplex PCR; TCRdb stores in-frame clones only, minus some. The sample lists a few million clones; more than 80% were seen once. The sample was naive CD4+ T cells from PBMCs. The subset was: CD45RA+ positively selected. The receptors stem from a man in his late teens or twenties in good health. Some clones in this sample may be carry-over from other donors' samples.

This clone appeared a single time. The rearrangement joins TRBV28 to TRBJ2-1; tentatively, D is TRBD1 or TRBD2 (5 bases each). CDR1 MDHEN and CDR2 SYDVKM come from the germline V gene. This CDR3 has 15 residues. V gave up 2 bases and J gave up 0 bases, with 8 bases separating them. The CDR3 is CASSLGGRSYNEQFF. CDR3 DNA: TGTGCCAGCAGTTTAGGGGGTCGCTCCTACAATGAGCAGTTCTTC.

J is TRBJ2-5 and V is TRBV5-4; D unresolved. Trimming left V 3 bases short and J 1 base short, with 10 bases between. Germline V CDR1 and CDR2: SGHNT, YYREEE (reference sequence). The CDR3 contains 14 residues. The CDR3 bases are TGTGCCAGCAGCTCGCCGGCGATCCAAGAGACCCAGTACTTC. It yields the protein CASSSPAIQETQYF.

The rearrangement joins TRBV2 to TRBJ2-7; 9 bases are shared with TRBD1. Germline V lookup: CDR1 SNHLY, CDR2 FYNNEI. The V gene end was trimmed by 4 bases and the J gene end by 6 bases; junction bases not matched to a gene: 4. The CDR3 is made up of 13 amino acids. For the CDR3, the DNA is TGTGCCAGCAGTGGGGGACAGGGCGGCGAGCAGTACTTC. Protein: CASSGGQGGEQYF.

The chain joins TRBV5-4 to TRBJ2-1; D is unclear. V lost 7 bases and J 3 bases, leaving 14 bases between the germline ends. Germline V CDR1 and CDR2: SGHNT, YYREEE (reference sequence). The CDR3 sequence is 14 residues long. CDR3 residues: CASSGVNDYNEQFF. For the CDR3, the DNA is TGTGCCAGCTCAGGAGTAAATGACTACAATGAGCAGTTCTTC. Full variable domain (outside the CDR3, taken from reference TRBV5-4 and TRBJ2-1): ETGVTQSPTHLIKTRGQQVTLRCSSQSGHNTVSWYQQALGQGPQFIFQYYREEENGRGNFPPRFSGLQFPNYSSELNVNALELDDSALYLCASSGVNDYNEQFFGPGTRLTVL.

The J gene is TRBJ2-5, the V gene TRBV5-1, with 16 nucleotides matching TRBD2. V was pared by 4 bases and J by 5 bases, with 5 bases of the junction left unmatched. The CDR3 has 16 residues. Germline V lookup: CDR1 SGHRS, CDR2 YFSETQ. The CDR3 loop is CASSHGTSGRGETQYF. The CDR3 DNA reads as TGCGCCAGCAGCCATGGGACTAGCGGGAGGGGTGAGACCCAGTACTTC.

V gene TRBV2 combines with J gene TRBJ1-1; 7 nucleotides line up with TRBD1. V lost 4 bases, J lost 8 bases, and 10 bases stayed unmatched. This CDR3 has 14 residues. Germline CDR1 is SNHLY and CDR2 is FYNNEI. The CDR3 spells CASSGPGQKGEAFF. CDR3 in DNA: TGTGCCAGCAGTGGACCGGGACAGAAAGGGGAAGCTTTCTTT.

This chain links TRBV5-1 with TRBJ1-2; D perhaps matches TRBD1 (5 bases). Deletions cut 4 bases from V and 6 bases from J, with 16 bases between. Germline loops: CDR1 SGHRS, CDR2 YFSETQ. This CDR3 spans 14 amino acids. CDR3: CASSPLPGGDGYTF. The CDR3 nucleotides read TGCGCCAGCAGCCCTCTGCCGGGGGGAGATGGCTACACCTTC.

CDR3 bases: TGTGCCAGCAGCCCCCTGGGGACTAGCGGCGAGCAGTTCTTC. Protein product: CASSPLGTSGEQFF. The rearrangement links TRBV5-4 to TRBJ2-1, with 11 bases aligning to TRBD2. J was trimmed by 10 bases and V by 4 bases; bases with no gene match: 7. Germline-derived CDR1 and CDR2 are SGHNT and YYREEE (reference sequence). The CDR3 totals 14 residues.

The chain has TRBV11-3 and TRBJ2-1; tentative D call: TRBD2 (6 bases). The germline gives CDR1 SGHNT, CDR2 YENEEA. This CDR3 contains 14 residues. Trimming took 5 bases from V and 10 from J, leaving 18 bases between them. The CDR3 nucleotides read TGTGCCAGCAGCGAAAAAGGGACTCCTAGAGAGCAGTTCTTC. Amino acid sequence: CASSEKGTPREQFF.

The CDR3: CASSVAGSSYNEQFF. In nucleotides, the CDR3 is TGTGCCAGTAGTGTAGCGGGAAGCTCCTACAATGAGCAGTTCTTC. The chain recombines TRBV19 with TRBJ2-1; TRBD2 matches at 8 bases. Trimming took 5 bases from V and 0 from J; bases not matched to a gene: 3. This CDR3 region has 15 residues. Germline-derived CDR1 and CDR2 are LNHDA and SQIVND (reference sequence). Looking up the rest from reference TRBV19 and TRBJ2-1 gives the full variable domain: DGGITQSPKYLFRKEGQNVTLSCEQNLNHDAMYWYRQDPGQGLRLIYYSQIVNDFQKGDIAEGYSVSREKKESFPLTVTSAQKNPTAFYLCASSVAGSSYNEQFFGPGTRLTVL.

J is TRBJ1-4 and V is TRBV7-9; TRBD1 is a possible D gene (6 bases). CDR3 length: 15 residues. Trimming stripped 5 bases from V and 7 bases from J, with 17 bases between. CDR1 and CDR2 from the germline V gene are SEHNR and FQNEAQ (reference sequence). CDR3 sequence (DNA): TGTGCCAGCAGCCGGATCGAGGGGGGTGGTGAAAAACTGTTTTTT. Protein product: CASSRIEGGGEKLFF.

This rearrangement joins TRBV6-5 to TRBJ1-1, with TRBD1 matching 9 bases. V dropped 6 bases and J dropped 2; count of bases not matched to a gene: 7. The CDR3 covers 15 residues. Per the germline V gene, CDR1 is MNHEY and CDR2 is SVGAGI. The CDR3 is CASRVNRGRNTEAFF. DNA for the CDR3: TGTGCCAGCAGGGTAAACAGGGGGCGAAACACTGAAGCTTTCTTT.

Notes on this clone: The sample carries other DNA sequences with the same CDR3. The chain joins TRBV7-3 to TRBJ2-3; 11 bases match TRBD2. Germline CDR1 SGHTA, CDR2 FQGTGA. Germline trimming cut 5 bases from V and 1 base from J; bases unmatched to any gene: 8. The CDR3 is made up of 17 amino acids. This CDR3 is CASSPRGLAGGTDTQYF. In DNA form, the CDR3 reads TGTGCCAGCAGCCCCCGAGGACTAGCGGGTGGCACAGATACGCAGTATTTT.

V usage is TRBV2 and J usage is TRBJ2-7; D is unclear. Germline values: CDR1 SNHLY, CDR2 FYNNEI. Trimming took 6 bases from V and 0 from J, leaving 6 bases between them. This CDR3 has 12 amino acids. The DNA for the CDR3 is TGTGCCAGCAGGGAACTCTCCTACGAGCAGTACTTC. Translation: CASRELSYEQYF.

This clone appeared once. The rearrangement joins TRBV11-3 to TRBJ2-5; 8 bases align to TRBD1. The CDR3 is made up of 15 amino acids. J was trimmed by 1 base and V by 1 base; bases with no gene match: 2. Germline V lookup: CDR1 SGHNT, CDR2 YENEEA. CDR3 sequence (DNA): TGTGCCAGCAGCTTAGGGCAGGGGGCCCAAGAGACCCAGTACTTC. Translated, it gives CASSLGQGAQETQYF.

For this clone: Other DNA sequences of this sample code for an identical CDR3. V is TRBV11-2 and J is TRBJ2-5; no reliable D call. The CDR3 runs to 11 residues. V lost 3 bases and J lost 5, with 4 bases in between. Germline CDR1 SGHAT, CDR2 FQNNGV. The CDR3 region has the DNA TGTGCCAGCAGCTTGTCTGAGACCCAGTACTTC. The encoded protein is CASSLSETQYF.

The V and J genes are TRBV2 and TRBJ1-1; D perhaps matches TRBD1 (5 bases). The CDR3 has 13 amino acids. The ends were cut back, 6 bases at V and 3 bases at J, with 11 bases in the middle. Looked up from germline, CDR1 is SNHLY and CDR2 is FYNNEI. CDR3: CASRSTGDTEAFF. The CDR3 nucleotides are TGTGCCAGCAGGAGTACAGGTGACACTGAAGCTTTCTTT.

The chain recombines TRBV18 with TRBJ1-4; D not certain. The CDR3 spans 15 residues. Trimming cost V 2 bases and J 7 bases, with 14 bases left between them. CDR1 KGHSH and CDR2 LQKENI come from the germline V gene. The CDR3 nucleotides read TGTGCCAGCTCACCAAACCAGGAGCAAGGTGAAAAACTGTTTTTT. This codes for CASSPNQEQGEKLFF.

The chain uses TRBV4-1 and TRBJ2-3, with TRBD2 matching 12 bases. The CDR3 runs 18 residues. The germline V gene has CDR1 MGHRA and CDR2 YSYEKL. The ends lost 4 bases at V and 5 bases at J; junction bases unmatched: 13. CDR3 region: CASSRTVGTSGLGDTQYF. CDR3 DNA sequence: TGCGCCAGCAGCCGGACAGTCGGGACTAGCGGGTTGGGAGATACGCAGTATTTT.